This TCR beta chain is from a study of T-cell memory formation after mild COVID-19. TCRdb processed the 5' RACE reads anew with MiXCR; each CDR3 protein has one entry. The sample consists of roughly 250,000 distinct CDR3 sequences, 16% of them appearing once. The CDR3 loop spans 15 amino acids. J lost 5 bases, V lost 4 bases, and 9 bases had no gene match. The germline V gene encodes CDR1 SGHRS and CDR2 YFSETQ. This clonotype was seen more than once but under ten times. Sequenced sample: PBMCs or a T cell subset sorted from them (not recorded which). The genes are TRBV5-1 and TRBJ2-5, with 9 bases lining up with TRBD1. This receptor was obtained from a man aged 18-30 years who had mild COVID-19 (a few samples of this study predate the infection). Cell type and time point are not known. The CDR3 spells CASSEQTGGGETQYF. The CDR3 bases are TGCGCCAGCAGCGAACAAACAGGGGGCGGCGAGACCCAGTACTTC.